The present T cell receptor beta chain was sequenced within a study of T cell responses to AZD1222 COVID-19 vaccine. The CDR3 consists of 16 residues. The V and J ends lost 0 bases and 4 bases respectively, with 16 bases between them. CDR1 and CDR2 (germline): SGDLS, YYNGEE. Regarding this clone: What it binds is unknown.

The table came from immunoSEQ multiplex PCR; TCRdb's copy has only in-frame clones and leaves some out. Of over 120,000 clones listed, roughly 87% are singletons. General study results and limits: Clonal diversity may have been underestimated in mostly white British donors. The reported proportion of spike-specific TCRs targeting unmutated variant regions was nearly half. Breadth and depth of Spike-specific TCRs rose after two AZD1222 doses.

The TCR sequence derives from an adult who received the AZD1222 COVID-19 vaccine. The V call is TRBV9, the J call TRBJ1-2, with D possibly matching TRBD1 (5 bases). This specimen was peripheral blood, taken 28 days after the second AZD1222 dose. This chain's CDR3 is CASSVGAGSTIYGYTF. The CDR3 DNA follows: TGTGCCAGCAGCGTAGGCGCAGGGAGTACAATCTATGGCTACACCTTC.